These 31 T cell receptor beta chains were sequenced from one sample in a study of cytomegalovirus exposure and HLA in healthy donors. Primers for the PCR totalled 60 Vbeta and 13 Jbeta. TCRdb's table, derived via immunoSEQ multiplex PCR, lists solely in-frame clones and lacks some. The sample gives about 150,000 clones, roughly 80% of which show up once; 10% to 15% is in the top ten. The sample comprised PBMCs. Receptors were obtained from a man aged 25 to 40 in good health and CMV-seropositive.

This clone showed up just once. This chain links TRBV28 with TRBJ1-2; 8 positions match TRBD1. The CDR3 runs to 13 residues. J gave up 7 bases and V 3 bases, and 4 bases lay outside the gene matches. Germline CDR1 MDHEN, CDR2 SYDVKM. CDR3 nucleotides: TGTGCCAGCAGTTTGGACAGGGCGGGTGGCTACACCTTC. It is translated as CASSLDRAGGYTF.

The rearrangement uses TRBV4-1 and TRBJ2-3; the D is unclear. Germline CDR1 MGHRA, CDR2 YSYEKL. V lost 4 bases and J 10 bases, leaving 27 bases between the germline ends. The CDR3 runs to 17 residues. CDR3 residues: CASSPTGRVRESRAQYF. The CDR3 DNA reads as TGCGCCAGCAGCCCAACCGGTAGAGTCCGTGAGTCAAGAGCGCAGTATTTT.

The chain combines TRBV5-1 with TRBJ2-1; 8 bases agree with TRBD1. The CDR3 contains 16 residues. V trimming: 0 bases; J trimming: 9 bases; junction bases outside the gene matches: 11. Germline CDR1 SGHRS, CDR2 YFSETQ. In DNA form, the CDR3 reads TGCGCCAGCAGCTTGGTGGAAGGGACAGGCGACACTGAGCAGTTCTTC. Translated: CASSLVEGTGDTEQFF.

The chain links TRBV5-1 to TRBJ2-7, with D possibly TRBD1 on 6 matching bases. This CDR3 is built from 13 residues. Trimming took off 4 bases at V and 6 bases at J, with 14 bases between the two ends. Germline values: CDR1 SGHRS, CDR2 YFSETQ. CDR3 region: CASSRGGIGEQYF. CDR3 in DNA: TGCGCCAGCAGCAGAGGGGGAATTGGCGAGCAGTACTTC.

CDR3 sequence (DNA): TGCGCCAGCAGCTCACTAGCGGGGACCTACAATGAGCAGTTCTTC. Protein: CASSSLAGTYNEQFF. The chain combines TRBV5-1 with TRBJ2-1; 10 positions agree with TRBD2. Germline assignment: CDR1 SGHRS and CDR2 YFSETQ. V lost 3 bases, J lost 2 bases, and 2 bases stayed unmatched. CDR3 length: 15 residues.

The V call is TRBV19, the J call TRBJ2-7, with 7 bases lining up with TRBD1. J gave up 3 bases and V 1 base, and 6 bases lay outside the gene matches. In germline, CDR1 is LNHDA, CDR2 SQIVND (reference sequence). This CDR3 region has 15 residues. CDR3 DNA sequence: TGTGCCAGTAGTATAGGAAGGACAGGCATCTACGAGCAGTACTTC. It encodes CASSIGRTGIYEQYF.

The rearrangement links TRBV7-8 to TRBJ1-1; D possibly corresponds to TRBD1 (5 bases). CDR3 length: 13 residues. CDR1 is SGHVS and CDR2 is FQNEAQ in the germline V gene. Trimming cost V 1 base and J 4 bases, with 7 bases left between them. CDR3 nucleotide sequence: TGTGCCAGCAGCTTAGAGGGGTTCACTGAAGCTTTCTTT. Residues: CASSLEGFTEAFF. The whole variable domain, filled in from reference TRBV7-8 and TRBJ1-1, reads GAGVSQSPRYKVAKRGQDVALRCDPISGHVSLFWYQQALGQGPEFLTYFQNEAQLDKSGLPSDRFFAERPEGSVSTLKIQRTQQEDSAVYLCASSLEGFTEAFFGQGTRLTVV.

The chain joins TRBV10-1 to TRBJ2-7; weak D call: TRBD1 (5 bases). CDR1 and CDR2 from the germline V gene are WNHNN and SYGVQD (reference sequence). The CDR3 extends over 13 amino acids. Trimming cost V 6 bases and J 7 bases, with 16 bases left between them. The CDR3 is CASSPTGPREQYF. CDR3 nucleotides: TGCGCCAGCAGCCCAACAGGACCCCGGGAGCAGTACTTC.

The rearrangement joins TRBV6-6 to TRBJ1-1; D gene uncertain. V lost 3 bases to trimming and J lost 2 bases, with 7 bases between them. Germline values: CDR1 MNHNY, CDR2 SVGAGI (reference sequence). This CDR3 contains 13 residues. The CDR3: CASSYPENTEAFF. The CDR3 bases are TGTGCCAGCAGTTATCCAGAAAACACTGAAGCTTTCTTT.

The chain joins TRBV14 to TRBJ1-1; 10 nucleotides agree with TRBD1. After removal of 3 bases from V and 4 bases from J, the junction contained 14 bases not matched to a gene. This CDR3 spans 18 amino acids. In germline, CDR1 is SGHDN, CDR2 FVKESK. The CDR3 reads CASSHTGTGDALGTEAFF. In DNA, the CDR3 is TGTGCCAGCAGCCATACCGGGACAGGGGACGCCCTGGGCACTGAAGCTTTCTTT.

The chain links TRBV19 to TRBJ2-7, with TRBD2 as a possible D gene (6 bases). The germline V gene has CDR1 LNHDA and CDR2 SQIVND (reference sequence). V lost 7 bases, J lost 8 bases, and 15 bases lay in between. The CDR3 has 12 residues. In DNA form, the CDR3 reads TGTGCCAGTAATGCTGTTAGCGGAAAGCAGTACTTC. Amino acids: CASNAVSGKQYF.

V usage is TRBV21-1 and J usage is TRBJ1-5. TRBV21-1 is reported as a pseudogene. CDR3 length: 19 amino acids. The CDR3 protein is CASSKWEGPGRHSNQPQHF. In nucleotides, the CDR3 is TGTGCCAGCAGCAAATGGGAGGGACCGGGACGGCATAGCAATCAGCCCCAGCATTTT.

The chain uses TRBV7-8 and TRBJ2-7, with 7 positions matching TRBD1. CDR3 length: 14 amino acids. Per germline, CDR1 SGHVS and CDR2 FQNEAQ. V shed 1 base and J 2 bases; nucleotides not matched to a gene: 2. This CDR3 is CASSLDTGAYEQYF. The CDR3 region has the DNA TGTGCCAGCAGCTTAGATACAGGGGCCTACGAGCAGTACTTC. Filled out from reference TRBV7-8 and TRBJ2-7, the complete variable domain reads GAGVSQSPRYKVAKRGQDVALRCDPISGHVSLFWYQQALGQGPEFLTYFQNEAQLDKSGLPSDRFFAERPEGSVSTLKIQRTQQEDSAVYLCASSLDTGAYEQYFGPGTRLTVT.

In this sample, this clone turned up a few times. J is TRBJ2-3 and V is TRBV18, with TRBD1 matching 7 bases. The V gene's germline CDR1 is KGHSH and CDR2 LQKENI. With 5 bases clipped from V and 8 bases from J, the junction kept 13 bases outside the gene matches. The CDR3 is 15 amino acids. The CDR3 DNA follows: TGTGCCAGCTCATCTCAAAGGGACAGCTTCGCTACGCAGTATTTT. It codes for CASSSQRDSFATQYF.

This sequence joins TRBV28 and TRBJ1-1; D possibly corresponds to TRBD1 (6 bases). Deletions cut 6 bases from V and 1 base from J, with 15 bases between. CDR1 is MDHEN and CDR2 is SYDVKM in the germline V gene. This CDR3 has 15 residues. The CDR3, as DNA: TGTGCCAGCAGCGAACCAGGACAGAGGAACACTGAAGCTTTCTTT. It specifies CASSEPGQRNTEAFF.

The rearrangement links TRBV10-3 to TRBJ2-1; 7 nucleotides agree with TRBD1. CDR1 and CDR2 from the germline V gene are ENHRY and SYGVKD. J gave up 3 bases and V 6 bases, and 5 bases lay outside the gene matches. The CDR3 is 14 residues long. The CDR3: CAIRQDRYYNEQFF. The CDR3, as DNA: TGTGCCATCAGACAGGACAGGTACTACAATGAGCAGTTCTTC.

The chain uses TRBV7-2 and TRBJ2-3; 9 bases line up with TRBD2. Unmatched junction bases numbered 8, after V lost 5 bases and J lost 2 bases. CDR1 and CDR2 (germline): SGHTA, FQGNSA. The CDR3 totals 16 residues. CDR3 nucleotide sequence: TGTGCCAGCAGCCAAGGGCTAGCGGGACTCACAGATACGCAGTATTTT. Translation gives CASSQGLAGLTDTQYF.

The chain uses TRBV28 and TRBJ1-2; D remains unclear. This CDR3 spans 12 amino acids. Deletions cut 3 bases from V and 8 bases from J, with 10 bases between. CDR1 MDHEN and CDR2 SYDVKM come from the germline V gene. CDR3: CASSFRRVGYTF. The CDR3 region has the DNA TGTGCCAGCAGTTTCAGGCGGGTCGGCTACACCTTC.

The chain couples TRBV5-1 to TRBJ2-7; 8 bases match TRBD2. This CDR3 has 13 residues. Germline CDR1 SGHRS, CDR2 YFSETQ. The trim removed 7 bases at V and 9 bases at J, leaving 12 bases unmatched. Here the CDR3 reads CASAVPGGGAQYF. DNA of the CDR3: TGCGCCAGCGCTGTTCCCGGGGGGGGCGCGCAGTACTTC.

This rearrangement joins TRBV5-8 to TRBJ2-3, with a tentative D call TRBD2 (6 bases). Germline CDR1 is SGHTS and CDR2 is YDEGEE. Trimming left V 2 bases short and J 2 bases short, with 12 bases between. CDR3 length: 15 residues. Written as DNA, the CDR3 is TGTGCCAGCAGCTTTCAAGCGGGTTTCACAGATACGCAGTATTTT. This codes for CASSFQAGFTDTQYF.

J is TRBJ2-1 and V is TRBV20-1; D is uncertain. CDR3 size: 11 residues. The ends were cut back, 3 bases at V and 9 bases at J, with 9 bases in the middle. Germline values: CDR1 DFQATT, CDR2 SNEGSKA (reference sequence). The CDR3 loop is CSASDRSEQFF. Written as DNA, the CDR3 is TGCAGTGCTAGTGACCGGAGTGAGCAGTTCTTC.

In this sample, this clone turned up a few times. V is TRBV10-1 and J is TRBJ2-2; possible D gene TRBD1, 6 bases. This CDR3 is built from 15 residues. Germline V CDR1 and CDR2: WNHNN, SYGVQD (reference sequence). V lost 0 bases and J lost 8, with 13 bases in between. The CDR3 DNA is TGCGCCAGCAGTGAGTCGACCGATGGGACAGGGGAGCTGTTTTTT. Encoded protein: CASSESTDGTGELFF.

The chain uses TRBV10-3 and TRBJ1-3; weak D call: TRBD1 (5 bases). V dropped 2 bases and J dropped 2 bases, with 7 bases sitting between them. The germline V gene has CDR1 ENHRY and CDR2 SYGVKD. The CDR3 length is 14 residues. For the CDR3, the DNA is TGTGCCATCAGTGAGGCGGGGGCTGGAAACACCATATATTTT. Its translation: CAISEAGAGNTIYF.

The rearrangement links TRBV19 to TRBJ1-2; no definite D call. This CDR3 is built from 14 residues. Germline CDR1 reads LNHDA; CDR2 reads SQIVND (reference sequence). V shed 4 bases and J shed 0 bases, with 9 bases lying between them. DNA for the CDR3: TGTGCCAGTAGTACCCGCGACTCTAACTATGGCTACACCTTC. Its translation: CASSTRDSNYGYTF.

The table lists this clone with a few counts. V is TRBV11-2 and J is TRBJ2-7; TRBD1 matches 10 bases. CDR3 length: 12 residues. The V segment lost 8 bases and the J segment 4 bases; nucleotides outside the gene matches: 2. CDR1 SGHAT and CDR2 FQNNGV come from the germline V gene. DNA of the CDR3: TGTGCCAGCCGGACAGGGGGGTACGAGCAGTACTTC. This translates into CASRTGGYEQYF.

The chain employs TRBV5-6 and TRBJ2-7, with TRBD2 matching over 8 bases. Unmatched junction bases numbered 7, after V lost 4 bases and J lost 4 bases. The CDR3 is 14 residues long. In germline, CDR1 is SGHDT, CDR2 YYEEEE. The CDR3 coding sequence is TGTGCCAGCAGCATCTTTACGGGGGGGTACGAGCAGTACTTC. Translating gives CASSIFTGGYEQYF.

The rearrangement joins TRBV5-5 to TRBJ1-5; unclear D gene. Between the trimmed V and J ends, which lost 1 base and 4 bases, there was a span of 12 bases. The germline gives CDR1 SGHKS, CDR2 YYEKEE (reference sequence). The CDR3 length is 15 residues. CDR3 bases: TGTGCCAGCAGCTTGTTCGTACAGAGTAATCAGCCCCAGCATTTT. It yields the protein CASSLFVQSNQPQHF.

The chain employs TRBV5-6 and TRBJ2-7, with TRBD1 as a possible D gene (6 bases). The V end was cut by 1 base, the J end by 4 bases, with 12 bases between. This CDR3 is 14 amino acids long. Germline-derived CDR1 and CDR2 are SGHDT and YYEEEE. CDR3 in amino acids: CASSLRDILYEQYF. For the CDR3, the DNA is TGTGCCAGCAGCTTGCGGGACATCCTGTACGAGCAGTACTTC.

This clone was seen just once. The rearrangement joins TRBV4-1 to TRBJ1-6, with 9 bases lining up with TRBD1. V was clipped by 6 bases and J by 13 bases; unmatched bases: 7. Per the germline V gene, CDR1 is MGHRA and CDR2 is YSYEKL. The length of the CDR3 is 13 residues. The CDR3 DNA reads TGCGCCAGCAGTCGGGACAGGGAAGATCCCCTCCACTTT. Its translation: CASSRDREDPLHF.

CDR3 protein: CASSHQTARGYNEQFF. CDR3 DNA sequence: TGTGCCAGCAGTCACCAAACGGCGCGGGGATACAATGAGCAGTTCTTC. The chain uses TRBV28 and TRBJ2-1, with a possible D match to TRBD2 (6 bases). V lost 5 bases to trimming and J lost 4 bases, with 18 bases between them. Germline-derived CDR1 and CDR2 are MDHEN and SYDVKM. CDR3 length equals 16 residues.

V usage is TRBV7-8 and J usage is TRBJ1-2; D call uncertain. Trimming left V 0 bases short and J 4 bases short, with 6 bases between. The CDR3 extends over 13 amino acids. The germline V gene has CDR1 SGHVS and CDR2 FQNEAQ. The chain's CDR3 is CASSLAQFYGYTF. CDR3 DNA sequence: TGTGCCAGCAGCTTAGCGCAGTTCTATGGCTACACCTTC. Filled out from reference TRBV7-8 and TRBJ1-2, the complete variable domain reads GAGVSQSPRYKVAKRGQDVALRCDPISGHVSLFWYQQALGQGPEFLTYFQNEAQLDKSGLPSDRFFAERPEGSVSTLKIQRTQQEDSAVYLCASSLAQFYGYTFGSGTRLTVV.